Following are 32 T cell receptor beta chains from one sample sequenced in a study of blood T cell repertoires in COVID-19. Method: immunoSEQ multiplex PCR; TCRdb's copy keeps in-frame clones and lacks some. The sample lists 130,000 to 150,000 clones; 88% were seen once. Sequencing was done on a sample of PBMCs or T cells enriched from blood (not recorded which). All receptors come from a woman aged 30 to 39 with acute COVID-19.

The chain recombines TRBV2 with TRBJ1-1; D is unclear. CDR3 length: 14 amino acids. The V and J ends lost 3 bases and 0 bases respectively, with 8 bases between them. Germline V lookup: CDR1 SNHLY, CDR2 FYNNEI. CDR3 residues: CASSDEIMNTEAFF. DNA for the CDR3: TGTGCCAGCAGTGATGAGATAATGAACACTGAAGCTTTCTTT.

The rearrangement joins TRBV2 to TRBJ1-6; D is possibly TRBD1 (5 bases). There are 14 residues in the CDR3. Trimming shortened V by 2 bases and J by 9 bases, and 11 bases separated the two germline ends. Germline V gene data show CDR1 as SNHLY and CDR2 as FYNNEI. The CDR3 is CASSETGFSSPLHF. In DNA, the CDR3 is TGTGCCAGCAGTGAAACAGGTTTTAGTTCACCCCTCCACTTT.

The V gene is TRBV7-9, the J gene TRBJ2-5; the D gene is possibly TRBD1 (5 bases). Between the trimmed V and J ends, which lost 0 bases and 2 bases, there was a span of 10 bases. The CDR3 contains 15 residues. Germline loops: CDR1 SEHNR, CDR2 FQNEAQ (reference sequence). The CDR3 reads CASSLALAGQETQYF. For the CDR3, the DNA is TGTGCCAGCAGCTTAGCGCTTGCAGGGCAAGAGACCCAGTACTTC.

V gene TRBV28 combines with J gene TRBJ2-5, with TRBD1 matching over 8 bases. Germline V gene data show CDR1 as MDHEN and CDR2 as SYDVKM. The V gene end was trimmed by 5 bases and the J gene end by 4 bases; junction bases not matched to a gene: 9. This CDR3 has 15 amino acids. The CDR3 sequence: CASSMTGEGLETQYF. In DNA, the CDR3 is TGTGCCAGCAGTATGACAGGGGAAGGGCTAGAGACCCAGTACTTC.

The chain recombines TRBV18 with TRBJ1-1, with 8 bases identical to TRBD1. The CDR3 loop spans 16 amino acids. V gave up 5 bases and J gave up 4 bases; unmatched junction bases: 12. From germline, CDR1 is KGHSH and CDR2 LQKENI. The CDR3 is CASSSYPLTGATEAFF. In DNA form, the CDR3 reads TGTGCCAGCTCATCCTATCCTTTGACAGGGGCCACTGAAGCTTTCTTT.

Only one count was recorded for this clone. This sequence joins TRBV3-1 (or the pseudogene TRBV3-2) and TRBJ1-1, with a weak D call TRBD1 (5 bases). Germline CDR1 is LGHDT and CDR2 is YNNKEL (reference sequence). CDR3 length equals 14 residues. V lost 3 bases and J 1 base, leaving 9 bases between the germline ends. The CDR3 DNA reads TGTGCCAGCAGCCATGGAGGGGAGAACACTGAAGCTTTCTTT. Translated: CASSHGGENTEAFF.

The rearrangement uses TRBV5-4 and TRBJ1-1; D ambiguous. CDR3 length: 14 residues. Germline CDR1 reads SGHNT; CDR2 reads YYREEE (reference sequence). V lost 5 bases, J lost 0 bases, and 11 bases lay in between. CDR3 bases: TGTGCCAGCAGTTCGGCGGGCCTGAACACTGAAGCTTTCTTT. This encodes CASSSAGLNTEAFF.

This rearrangement joins TRBV15 to TRBJ2-1, with D possibly TRBD2 on 6 matching bases. The CDR3 is 17 amino acids. Trimming took off 0 bases at V and 4 bases at J, with 16 bases between the two ends. The V gene's germline CDR1 is LNHNV and CDR2 YYDKDF (reference sequence). Here the CDR3 DNA reads TGTGCCACCAGCAGAGATTTGGAGGGTCCTCGGTACAATGAGCAGTTCTTC. Translation: CATSRDLEGPRYNEQFF.

CDR3: CAGRGGGETQYF. The DNA of the CDR3 is TGTGCCGGGAGAGGGGGGGGCGAGACCCAGTACTTC. J is TRBJ2-5 and V is TRBV5-6; TRBD2 is a possible D gene (7 bases). Germline V gives CDR1 SGHDT, CDR2 YYEEEE. V was trimmed by 10 bases and J by 5 bases, leaving 15 bases between them. There are 12 residues in the CDR3.

This rearrangement joins TRBV28 to TRBJ1-4, with D perhaps matching TRBD1 (6 bases). Germline loops: CDR1 MDHEN, CDR2 SYDVKM. This CDR3 comprises 15 residues. The V end lost 3 bases, the J end lost 5 bases, and 13 bases lay between the germline ends. In DNA form, the CDR3 reads TGTGCCAGCAGTTTTAGCGGGGGCAGGAATGAAAAACTGTTTTTT. Protein: CASSFSGGRNEKLFF.

The V and J genes are TRBV7-2 and TRBJ2-7; TRBD2 matches at 8 bases. There are 14 residues in the CDR3. Looked up from germline, CDR1 is SGHTA and CDR2 is FQGNSA. V lost 7 bases to trimming and J lost 4 bases; unmatched junction nucleotides: 9. CDR3 nucleotide sequence: TGTGCCAGCACCCCGCCTAGCGGGTGGTACGAGCAGTACTTC. It yields the protein CASTPPSGWYEQYF.

The V call is TRBV30, the J call TRBJ1-5, with D unresolved. The CDR3 extends over 15 amino acids. Germline assignment: CDR1 GTSNPN and CDR2 SVGIG (reference sequence). The V gene lost 2 bases and the J gene lost 3 bases, with 14 bases spanning the gap. CDR3 DNA sequence: TGTGCCTGGAGTAATGGGCAGTCTTTCAATCAGCCCCAGCATTTT. Its protein product is CAWSNGQSFNQPQHF.

The chain couples TRBV27 to TRBJ2-7; D may be TRBD1 (6 bases). In germline, CDR1 is MNHEY, CDR2 SMNVEV (reference sequence). The CDR3 runs 14 residues. Between the trimmed V and J ends, which lost 8 bases and 1 base, there was a span of 15 bases. For the CDR3, the DNA is TGTGCCAGCTCCACGCTCCAGGGGTCCTACGAGCAGTACTTC. Amino acid sequence: CASSTLQGSYEQYF.

The V call is TRBV10-3, the J call TRBJ1-3; D is ambiguous. V was trimmed by 7 bases and J by 0 bases, leaving 10 bases between them. Germline-derived CDR1 and CDR2 are ENHRY and SYGVKD. CDR3 length: 14 amino acids. Here the CDR3 DNA reads TGTGCCATCAATCCTGGCAGCTCTGGAAACACCATATATTTT. It yields the protein CAINPGSSGNTIYF.

The chain couples TRBV24-1 to TRBJ1-2, with TRBD1 matching 7 bases. V trimming: 7 bases; J trimming: 5 bases; junction bases outside the gene matches: 9. This CDR3 region has 14 residues. The germline V gene has CDR1 KGHDR and CDR2 SFDVKD. In DNA, the CDR3 is TGTGCCACCAGCGAACAGGGGATAACATATGGCTACACCTTC. It encodes CATSEQGITYGYTF.

This chain joins TRBV5-1 and TRBJ2-7; D is possibly TRBD1 (6 bases). The CDR3 spans 17 residues. V was shortened by 0 bases and J by 6 bases, with 22 bases between the two germline ends. CDR1 is SGHRS and CDR2 is YFSETQ in the germline V gene. CDR3 nucleotides: TGCGCCAGCAGCTTGGCGTCAGGGGATCCTCGGGTGGGCGAGCAGTACTTC. Amino acid sequence: CASSLASGDPRVGEQYF.

On this clone: The identical CDR3 is also encoded by other nucleotide sequences in the sample. This chain joins TRBV9 and TRBJ1-6, with 7 nucleotides matching TRBD1. The CDR3 runs 14 residues. J gave up 5 bases and V 2 bases, and 1 base lay outside the gene matches. Germline V lookup: CDR1 SGDLS, CDR2 YYNGEE. CDR3 sequence: CASSVQGDNSPLHF. CDR3 in DNA: TGTGCCAGCAGCGTTCAGGGGGATAATTCACCCCTCCACTTT. The full variable domain, completed using reference TRBV9 and TRBJ1-6, is DSGVTQTPKHLITATGQRVTLRCSPRSGDLSVYWYQQSLDQGLQFLIQYYNGEERAKGNILERFSAQQFPDLHSELNLSSLELGDSALYFCASSVQGDNSPLHFGNGTRLTVT.

J is TRBJ2-7 and V is TRBV14; D not certain. Germline CDR1 is SGHDN and CDR2 is FVKESK. V lost 4 bases and J lost 2, with 12 bases in between. The CDR3 extends over 14 amino acids. The DNA of the CDR3 is TGTGCCAGCAGCCCCAGGCCCGAACCCTACGAGCAGTACTTC. It is translated as CASSPRPEPYEQYF.

V and J are TRBV9 and TRBJ2-2, with TRBD2 identical over 8 bases. This CDR3 contains 17 residues. Germline V gene lookup returns CDR1 SGDLS and CDR2 YYNGEE. J gave up 9 bases and V 3 bases, and 16 bases lay outside the gene matches. The CDR3 loop is CASSGTLAAGVSRELFF. CDR3 nucleotides: TGTGCCAGCAGCGGAACCCTCGCAGCGGGAGTATCCCGGGAGCTGTTTTTT. Using reference TRBV9 and TRBJ2-2 for the parts outside the CDR3, the full variable domain is DSGVTQTPKHLITATGQRVTLRCSPRSGDLSVYWYQQSLDQGLQFLIQYYNGEERAKGNILERFSAQQFPDLHSELNLSSLELGDSALYFCASSGTLAAGVSRELFFGEGSRLTVL.

The V gene is TRBV24-1, the J gene TRBJ2-1, with TRBD1 identical over 7 bases. This CDR3 is built from 16 residues. Germline CDR1 and CDR2: KGHDR and SFDVKD. V shed 3 bases, J shed 1 base, and the junction held 5 bases outside the gene matches. CDR3 sequence: CATSDMTGNSYNEQFF. The CDR3 DNA is TGTGCCACCAGTGATATGACAGGGAATTCCTACAATGAGCAGTTCTTC.

This rearrangement joins TRBV28 to TRBJ1-2; the match to TRBD1 covers 10 bases. The CDR3 sequence is 18 residues long. From germline, CDR1 is MDHEN and CDR2 SYDVKM. The junction had 16 bases not matched to a gene; V was cut back by 5 bases and J by 4 bases. CDR3 protein: CASSPTGTGASLPYGYTF. The CDR3 DNA sequence: TGTGCCAGCAGTCCGACCGGGACAGGGGCCTCCTTGCCCTATGGCTACACCTTC.

This chain joins TRBV9 and TRBJ2-1, with a tentative D call TRBD1 (6 bases). Germline CDR1 is SGDLS and CDR2 is YYNGEE. This CDR3 has 14 residues. V shed 4 bases and J shed 13 bases, with 21 bases lying between them. The CDR3 nucleotides read TGTGCCAGCAGCCCACAGGGTTGGGACCCGCTTCAGTTCTTC. Translating it yields CASSPQGWDPLQFF. Full variable domain (remainder filled in from reference TRBV9 and TRBJ2-1): DSGVTQTPKHLITATGQRVTLRCSPRSGDLSVYWYQQSLDQGLQFLIQYYNGEERAKGNILERFSAQQFPDLHSELNLSSLELGDSALYFCASSPQGWDPLQFFGPGTRLTVL.

The gene calls are TRBV6-5 and TRBJ1-2; TRBD1 is a possible D gene (5 bases). V was cut by 2 bases and J by 7 bases, with 20 bases left in between. CDR3 length: 16 amino acids. CDR1 and CDR2 from the germline V gene are MNHEY and SVGAGI. DNA of the CDR3: TGTGCCAGCAGTTACGGGCTCAACCCGGGACTTGGTGGCTACACCTTC. It translates to CASSYGLNPGLGGYTF.

V is TRBV19 and J is TRBJ1-3; 7 bases are a match to TRBD1. Looked up from germline, CDR1 is LNHDA and CDR2 is SQIVND (reference sequence). The CDR3 is 17 residues long. V dropped 0 bases and J dropped 0; count of bases not matched to a gene: 5. The CDR3 DNA reads TGTGCCAGTAGTATAGAACACGGGACAGCCTCTGGAAACACCATATATTTT. It is translated as CASSIEHGTASGNTIYF.

The gene calls are TRBV10-3 and TRBJ1-1, with 8 positions matching TRBD1. Germline loops: CDR1 ENHRY, CDR2 SYGVKD. Germline trimming cut 6 bases from V and 6 bases from J; bases unmatched to any gene: 12. The length of the CDR3 is 15 residues. The CDR3 spells CAIRFTDREVAEAFF. As DNA, the CDR3 is TGTGCCATCAGATTTACGGACAGGGAGGTAGCTGAAGCTTTCTTT.

The chain employs TRBV29-1 and TRBJ2-7, with D uncertain. This CDR3 has 13 residues. Germline V gene lookup returns CDR1 SQVTM and CDR2 ANQGSEA. The V end lost 1 base, the J end lost 6 bases, and 13 bases lay between the germline ends. The CDR3: CSVEGLASTEQYF. The CDR3 region has the DNA TGCAGCGTTGAAGGATTGGCTAGTACCGAGCAGTACTTC.

V and J are TRBV20-1 and TRBJ2-1, with D perhaps TRBD1 (6 bases). The CDR3 consists of 11 residues. Per the germline V gene, CDR1 is DFQATT and CDR2 is SNEGSKA (reference sequence). Trimming took off 5 bases at V and 10 bases at J, with 12 bases between the two ends. The CDR3 spells CSAFPGDEQFF. CDR3 coding DNA: TGCAGTGCTTTCCCAGGGGACGAGCAGTTCTTC.

The rearrangement joins TRBV5-8 to TRBJ1-1, with a possible D match to TRBD1 (6 bases). V was trimmed by 2 bases and J by 5 bases, leaving 16 bases between them. The CDR3 consists of 15 residues. The germline CDR1 and CDR2 sequences are SGHTS and YDEGEE. The CDR3 spells CASSLFTQGRTEAFF. The CDR3 DNA sequence: TGTGCCAGCAGCTTATTTACCCAGGGGAGAACTGAAGCTTTCTTT.

The V and J genes are TRBV20-1 and TRBJ1-2; the D gene is possibly TRBD1 (5 bases). V lost 3 bases, J lost 6 bases, and 5 bases lay in between. The CDR3 spans 10 residues. Germline lookup yields CDR1 DFQATT and CDR2 SNEGSKA (reference sequence). CDR3 loop: CSASRDGYTF. The CDR3 nucleotides read TGCAGTGCTAGCAGGGATGGCTACACCTTC.

J is TRBJ1-2 and V is TRBV2; 8 bases map to TRBD1. The CDR3 is made up of 14 amino acids. The J segment lost 8 bases and the V segment lost 10 bases, leaving 15 bases of the junction unmatched. Germline V gene sequence: CDR1 SNHLY, CDR2 FYNNEI. In nucleotides, the CDR3 is TGTGCCACCGGGGACAGGCAGGGGGGCTACGGCTACACCTTC. Its translation: CATGDRQGGYGYTF.

This clone was seen a single time. This chain connects TRBV9 to TRBJ2-6; unclear D gene. V was pared by 0 bases and J by 6 bases, with 4 bases between. Germline assignment: CDR1 SGDLS and CDR2 YYNGEE. The CDR3 has 13 residues. This chain's CDR3 is CASSVGQANVLTF. CDR3 DNA sequence: TGTGCCAGCAGCGTAGGACAGGCCAACGTCCTGACTTTC.

This sequence joins TRBV10-3 and TRBJ2-7; D might be TRBD2 (5 bases). CDR1 is ENHRY and CDR2 is SYGVKD in the germline V gene. The CDR3 extends over 14 amino acids. V gave up 0 bases and J gave up 4 bases, with 10 bases separating them. The CDR3 sequence: CAISESQRNYEQYF. The CDR3 DNA sequence: TGTGCCATCAGTGAGTCTCAGCGGAATTACGAGCAGTACTTC.